Listed below are T cell receptor beta chains from one sample, sequenced in a study of blood T cell repertoires in COVID-19. Here immunoSEQ multiplex PCR was the method, and the copy in TCRdb shows in-frame clones only, minus some. The repertoire holds around 100,000 clones, with about 90% as singletons. Sample: peripheral blood. Every receptor here comes from a man aged 30 to 39 in a cohort sampled during active COVID-19. Both conserved end residues are part of each CDR3. Fields, in order: V gene, D gene, J gene, CDR3 length, clone size, CDR3 DNA, CDR3 protein. A D gene is named only where the DNA matches it firmly. For some rows the clone size is stated as once, few or many, or as a class when expanded; others skip it.

V gene: TRBV7-2
D gene: .
J gene: TRBJ1-5
CDR3 length: 16
clone size: .
CDR3 DNA: TGTGCCAGCAGCTTATACCGGGGACTCAACAATCAGCCCCAGCATTTT
CDR3 protein: CASSLYRGLNNQPQHF

V gene: TRBV24-1
D gene: .
J gene: TRBJ1-2
CDR3 length: 15
clone size: .
CDR3 DNA: TGTGCCACCATCGGGCCGATAGGACAGATTGATGGCTACACCTTC
CDR3 protein: CATIGPIGQIDGYTF

V gene: TRBV4-1
D gene: TRBD1
J gene: TRBJ2-2
CDR3 length: 16
clone size: .
CDR3 DNA: TGCGCCAGCAGCCGATTCGGGACAGGAGACACCGGGGAGCTGTTTTTT
CDR3 protein: CASSRFGTGDTGELFF

V gene: TRBV6-6
D gene: TRBD1
J gene: TRBJ1-5
CDR3 length: 15
clone size: .
CDR3 DNA: TGTGCCAGCAGTTACTCGACAGGGGGCAATCAGCCCCAGCATTTT
CDR3 protein: CASSYSTGGNQPQHF

V gene: TRBV28
D gene: TRBD1
J gene: TRBJ1-6
CDR3 length: 15
clone size: .
CDR3 DNA: TGTGCCAGCAGTTTACAGGGACAGGGGTACTCACCCCTCCACTTT
CDR3 protein: CASSLQGQGYSPLHF

V gene: TRBV10-3
D gene: .
J gene: TRBJ1-5
CDR3 length: 14
clone size: .
CDR3 DNA: TGTGCCATCAGTAGTACGGTATTCAATCAGCCCCAGCATTTT
CDR3 protein: CAISSTVFNQPQHF

V gene: TRBV19
D gene: TRBD1
J gene: TRBJ1-5
CDR3 length: 17
clone size: .
CDR3 DNA: TGTGCCAGTAGTATATATTCGGACAGGGGATCACATCAGCCCCAGCATTTT
CDR3 protein: CASSIYSDRGSHQPQHF

V gene: TRBV19
D gene: .
J gene: TRBJ1-1
CDR3 length: 13
clone size: once
CDR3 DNA: TGTGCCAGTAGGGGGGACATGAACACTGAAGCTTTCTTT
CDR3 protein: CASRGDMNTEAFF

V gene: TRBV30
D gene: .
J gene: TRBJ1-2
CDR3 length: 14
clone size: .
CDR3 DNA: TGTGCCGGAGAGGGCAGGCACGCTAACTATGGCTACACCTTC
CDR3 protein: CAGEGRHANYGYTF

V gene: TRBV6-4
D gene: TRBD1
J gene: TRBJ1-5
CDR3 length: 13
clone size: .
CDR3 DNA: TGTGCCAGCAGTGAACAGGGGAGTCAGCCCCAGCATTTT
CDR3 protein: CASSEQGSQPQHF

V gene: TRBV3-1/TRBV3-2
D gene: TRBD1
J gene: TRBJ2-6
CDR3 length: 18
clone size: once
CDR3 DNA: TGTGCCAGCAGCCTAACCGGGACAGGGTATAGTGGGGCCAACGTCCTGACTTTC
CDR3 protein: CASSLTGTGYSGANVLTF

V gene: TRBV5-1
D gene: TRBD1
J gene: TRBJ1-1
CDR3 length: 16
clone size: .
CDR3 DNA: TGCGCCAGCAGCCAACGCCCGACAGGGGGGGGCACTGAAGCTTTCTTT
CDR3 protein: CASSQRPTGGGTEAFF

V gene: TRBV11-2
D gene: .
J gene: TRBJ1-2
CDR3 length: 17
clone size: .
CDR3 DNA: TGTGCCAGCAGCCCGCCCTCTGACAGATTGTGGTACTATGGCTACACCTTC
CDR3 protein: CASSPPSDRLWYYGYTF

V gene: TRBV30
D gene: TRBD1
J gene: TRBJ1-5
CDR3 length: 13
clone size: .
CDR3 DNA: TGTGCCTGGACAGGGGGCGAAGGACAGCCCCAGCATTTT
CDR3 protein: CAWTGGEGQPQHF

V gene: TRBV5-1
D gene: .
J gene: TRBJ1-1
CDR3 length: 13
clone size: .
CDR3 DNA: TGCGCCAGCAGACAGGGTGGGGGCACTGAAGCTTTCTTT
CDR3 protein: CASRQGGGTEAFF

V gene: TRBV25-1
D gene: TRBD1
J gene: TRBJ1-5
CDR3 length: 14
clone size: .
CDR3 DNA: TGTGCCAGCAGTGGCCCAGGGGGAGGTCAGCCCCAGCATTTT
CDR3 protein: CASSGPGGGQPQHF

V gene: TRBV7-8
D gene: .
J gene: TRBJ2-7
CDR3 length: 14
clone size: .
CDR3 DNA: TGTGCCAGCAGCCCCCCCGGGGGACCCTACGAGCAGTACTTC
CDR3 protein: CASSPPGGPYEQYF

V gene: TRBV7-9
D gene: .
J gene: TRBJ1-1
CDR3 length: 11
clone size: .
CDR3 DNA: TGTGCCAGCATCGGGGGGCGCGAAGCTTTCTTT
CDR3 protein: CASIGGREAFF

V gene: TRBV3-1/TRBV3-2
D gene: .
J gene: TRBJ2-3
CDR3 length: 17
clone size: few
CDR3 DNA: TGTGCCAGCAGCCCCACGGGGGAGGGGGGGGCCAAGGATACGCAGTATTTT
CDR3 protein: CASSPTGEGGAKDTQYF

V gene: TRBV30
D gene: TRBD2
J gene: TRBJ2-3
CDR3 length: 14
clone size: .
CDR3 DNA: TGTGCCTGGAGTGCCCTAGCGGGCTCTAGTACGCAGTATTTT
CDR3 protein: CAWSALAGSSTQYF

V gene: TRBV5-8
D gene: .
J gene: TRBJ2-7
CDR3 length: 11
clone size: .
CDR3 DNA: TGTGCCAGCAGCCGCGGGTACGAGCAGTACTTC
CDR3 protein: CASSRGYEQYF

V gene: TRBV6-5
D gene: .
J gene: TRBJ1-4
CDR3 length: 13
clone size: .
CDR3 DNA: TGTGCAAGCGGGGGGGCCTCCCATGAAAAACTGTTTTTT
CDR3 protein: CASGGASHEKLFF

V gene: TRBV30
D gene: .
J gene: TRBJ1-1
CDR3 length: 12
clone size: .
CDR3 DNA: TGTGCCTGGGGCCGGGAAGGCACTGAAGCTTTCTTT
CDR3 protein: CAWGREGTEAFF

V gene: TRBV30
D gene: TRBD1
J gene: TRBJ1-4
CDR3 length: 16
clone size: .
CDR3 DNA: TGTGCCTGGAGTTCCAGGGGGCGAAGAACTAATGAAAAACTGTTTTTT
CDR3 protein: CAWSSRGRRTNEKLFF

V gene: TRBV3-1/TRBV3-2
D gene: TRBD2
J gene: TRBJ2-1
CDR3 length: 15
clone size: .
CDR3 DNA: TGTGCCAGCAGCTCCGGGACTAGCGGGCACAATGAGCAGTTCTTC
CDR3 protein: CASSSGTSGHNEQFF

V gene: TRBV12-5
D gene: TRBD1
J gene: TRBJ2-1
CDR3 length: 15
clone size: .
CDR3 DNA: TGTGCTAGTGGTTTGAGGACAGGGGTACACAATGAGCAGTTCTTC
CDR3 protein: CASGLRTGVHNEQFF

V gene: TRBV7-9
D gene: TRBD1
J gene: TRBJ2-3
CDR3 length: 15
clone size: .
CDR3 DNA: TGTGCCTACGCACAGGACAGGGGGGCGACAGATACGCAGTATTTT
CDR3 protein: CAYAQDRGATDTQYF

V gene: TRBV29-1
D gene: TRBD1
J gene: TRBJ1-1
CDR3 length: 13
clone size: .
CDR3 DNA: TGCAGCGCAGAAGACAGGGCAAACACTGAAGCTTTCTTT
CDR3 protein: CSAEDRANTEAFF

V gene: TRBV6-6
D gene: TRBD1
J gene: TRBJ2-3
CDR3 length: 12
clone size: .
CDR3 DNA: TGTGCCAGCAGTACAGGGGGCGATACGCAGTATTTT
CDR3 protein: CASSTGGDTQYF

V gene: TRBV7-2
D gene: .
J gene: TRBJ2-3
CDR3 length: 13
clone size: .
CDR3 DNA: TGTGCCAGCAGCCTCACTTACACAGATACGCAGTATTTT
CDR3 protein: CASSLTYTDTQYF

V gene: TRBV24-1
D gene: TRBD1
J gene: TRBJ2-1
CDR3 length: 16
clone size: .
CDR3 DNA: TGTGCCACCAGTGATTTGAGGCAGGGGGCTCACAATGAGCAGTTCTTC
CDR3 protein: CATSDLRQGAHNEQFF

V gene: TRBV2
D gene: TRBD2
J gene: TRBJ2-3
CDR3 length: 17
clone size: .
CDR3 DNA: TGTGCCAGCAGTGAATCCCGGACTAGCGGGAACACAGATACGCAGTATTTT
CDR3 protein: CASSESRTSGNTDTQYF

V gene: TRBV7-2
D gene: TRBD2
J gene: TRBJ2-3
CDR3 length: 15
clone size: .
CDR3 DNA: TGTGCCAGCAGCTTAGACGGGGGGGCGGCAGATACGCAGTATTTT
CDR3 protein: CASSLDGGAADTQYF

V gene: TRBV7-3
D gene: TRBD1
J gene: TRBJ1-4
CDR3 length: 16
clone size: .
CDR3 DNA: TGTGCCAGCAGCTTAGTGGGGACAGGGGATAATGAAAAACTGTTTTTT
CDR3 protein: CASSLVGTGDNEKLFF

V gene: TRBV6-2/TRBV6-3
D gene: .
J gene: TRBJ2-5
CDR3 length: 17
clone size: .
CDR3 DNA: TGTGCCAGCAGCCATAGACCCCGCAGCGGCGCGGAAGAGACCCAGTACTTC
CDR3 protein: CASSHRPRSGAEETQYF

V gene: TRBV6-5
D gene: TRBD2
J gene: TRBJ2-1
CDR3 length: 16
clone size: .
CDR3 DNA: TGTGCCAGCAGTTCCCCAAGACTAGCGGGGAGCAATGAGCAGTTCTTC
CDR3 protein: CASSSPRLAGSNEQFF

V gene: TRBV6-5
D gene: .
J gene: TRBJ2-5
CDR3 length: 13
clone size: .
CDR3 DNA: TGTGCCAGCAGGCGTCGGGGGCAAGAGACCCAGTACTTC
CDR3 protein: CASRRRGQETQYF

V gene: TRBV6-5
D gene: TRBD1
J gene: TRBJ2-2
CDR3 length: 14
clone size: once
CDR3 DNA: TGTGCCAGCAGTTACCGCGGACAGGGCGAGGAGCTGTTTTTT
CDR3 protein: CASSYRGQGEELFF

V gene: TRBV7-9
D gene: TRBD2
J gene: TRBJ2-3
CDR3 length: 15
clone size: .
CDR3 DNA: TGTGCCAGCAGCTCGAGCGGGACCAGCACAGATACGCAGTATTTT
CDR3 protein: CASSSSGTSTDTQYF

V gene: TRBV30
D gene: .
J gene: TRBJ1-1
CDR3 length: 13
clone size: .
CDR3 DNA: TGTGCCACCAAATCGGACAAGAACACTGAAGCTTTCTTT
CDR3 protein: CATKSDKNTEAFF

V gene: TRBV27
D gene: TRBD1
J gene: TRBJ2-2
CDR3 length: 18
clone size: .
CDR3 DNA: TGTGCCAGCAGTTTATGGGGACAGGGGGCAAAGAACACCGGGGAGCTGTTTTTT
CDR3 protein: CASSLWGQGAKNTGELFF

V gene: TRBV18
D gene: .
J gene: TRBJ2-5
CDR3 length: 14
clone size: .
CDR3 DNA: TGTGCCAGCTCACCTCAGGACAGCCAAGAGACCCAGTACTTC
CDR3 protein: CASSPQDSQETQYF